Below are 25 T cell receptor beta chains sequenced from a single sample in a study of blood T cells in healthy people across ages. A second roughly 6 to 12 cycle PCR used barcoded and J-beta primers. TCRdb independently ran MiXCR on the 5' RACE reads; one entry per CDR3 protein. This sample has around 1.5 million distinct CDR3 sequences; roughly 30% occur once, and the top ten carry over 9%. Sequenced: blood. The receptors derive from a woman under 40 in good health.

This sequence joins TRBV7-6 and TRBJ2-1, with D unclear. The CDR3 length is 19 residues. Between the trimmed V and J ends, which lost 5 bases and 1 base, there was a span of 24 bases. The germline V gene encodes CDR1 SGHVS and CDR2 FNYEAQ. CDR3 DNA: TGTGCCAGCAGCGAGCCGCTTGACTTGCGCCCAGGATCCTACAATGAGCAGTTCTTC. The encoded protein is CASSEPLDLRPGSYNEQFF. The full variable domain, in which reference TRBV7-6 and TRBJ2-1 provide the parts outside the CDR3, is GAGVSQSPRYKVTKRGQDVALRCDPISGHVSLYWYRQALGQGPEFLTYFNYEAQQDKSGLPNDRFSAERPEGSISTLTIQRTEQRDSAMYRCASSEPLDLRPGSYNEQFFGPGTRLTVL.

The sample holds a few counts of this clonotype. One end of the junction is discordant with germline, which a read error may explain. The CDR3 protein is CAGSLLGAYEQYF. CDR3 in DNA: TGTGCCGGCAGTTTACTAGGGGCCTACGAGCAGTACTTC. The rearrangement uses TRBV28 and TRBJ2-7; possibly TRBD1 or TRBD2 for D (5 bases each). The germline gives CDR1 MDHEN, CDR2 SYDVKM. The CDR3 sequence is 13 residues long.

This chain links TRBV10-3 with TRBJ2-3; 11 bases align to TRBD2. This CDR3 region has 17 residues. Germline V CDR1 and CDR2: ENHRY, SYGVKD. Unmatched junction bases numbered 5, after V lost 3 bases and J lost 0 bases. CDR3 residues: CAISDGLAGFSTDTQYF. CDR3 DNA sequence: TGTGCCATCAGTGACGGACTAGCGGGTTTTAGCACAGATACGCAGTATTTT.

This clonotype was seen just once. This chain uses TRBV27 with TRBJ2-1; D is uncertain. Germline values: CDR1 MNHEY, CDR2 SMNVEV (reference sequence). CDR3 length: 15 amino acids. V gave up 4 bases and J gave up 7 bases, with 17 bases separating them. CDR3 coding DNA: TGTGCCAGCAGTTCCCGCCTTAATTGGGCTAATGAGCAGTTCTTC. Residues: CASSSRLNWANEQFF.

This sequence joins TRBV20-1 and TRBJ2-5; D is possibly TRBD2 (5 bases). The J call may be in error: the DNA end matches TRBJ2-7 better. The CDR3 consists of 14 residues. Germline assignment: CDR1 DFQATT and CDR2 SNEGSKA (reference sequence). As DNA, the CDR3 is TGCAGTGCCCAGGTCCTTGGGAGTGGTATCGAGCAGTACTTC. Amino acids: CSAQVLGSGIEQYF.

The sample holds many counts of this clonotype. This chain joins TRBV5-1 and TRBJ1-2; D remains ambiguous. V lost 0 bases and J 0 bases, leaving 6 bases between the germline ends. Germline V gene data show CDR1 as SGHRS and CDR2 as YFSETQ. The CDR3 is made up of 14 amino acids. The CDR3 DNA reads TGCGCCAGCAGCTTGGCCGAGTCTAACTATGGCTACACCTTC. This gives the protein CASSLAESNYGYTF. The whole variable domain, filled in from reference TRBV5-1 and TRBJ1-2, reads KAGVTQTPRYLIKTRGQQVTLSCSPISGHRSVSWYQQTPGQGLQFLFEYFSETQRNKGNFPGRFSGRQFSNSRSEMNVSTLELGDSALYLCASSLAESNYGYTFGSGTRLTVV.

The sample holds a few counts of this clonotype. The V gene is TRBV5-1, the J gene TRBJ2-7; 9 bases agree with TRBD1. Gene TRBJ2-4 matches the end of the DNA better, so the J call may be wrong. Per germline, CDR1 SGHRS and CDR2 YFSETQ. The CDR3 length is 14 residues. The CDR3 region is CASSSGQGKNIQYF. The CDR3, as DNA: TGCGCCAGCAGCTCGGGACAGGGCAAAAACATTCAGTACTTC.

This chain links TRBV6-1 with TRBJ1-1; 11 nucleotides match TRBD1. Trimming took 9 bases from V and 8 from J; bases not matched to a gene: 8. Per germline, CDR1 MNHNS and CDR2 SASEGT. This CDR3 region has 13 residues. The CDR3 DNA reads as TGTGCCAGTCTTGGACAGGGGGCGTCCGAAGCTTTCTTT. Its translation is CASLGQGASEAFF.

Points on this clonotype: One base away lies a much larger clone, so this may be a sequencing read error. This sequence joins TRBV5-5 and TRBJ2-1; 10 nucleotides agree with TRBD1. CDR3 length: 14 residues. Germline V lookup: CDR1 SGHKS, CDR2 YYEKEE (reference sequence). The CDR3: CVSAPGTGDNEQFF. In DNA form, the CDR3 reads TGTGTCAGCGCGCCCGGGACAGGGGACAATGAGCAGTTCTTC.

CDR3 loop: CSVGGGAPQLAKNIQYF. In DNA, the CDR3 is TGCAGCGTTGGGGGAGGGGCCCCACAGTTAGCCAAAAACATTCAGTACTTC. The gene calls are TRBV29-1 and TRBJ2-4; 7 bases agree with TRBD2. Per germline, CDR1 SQVTM and CDR2 ANQGSEA. The ends lost 4 bases at V and 0 bases at J; junction bases unmatched: 12. The CDR3 extends over 17 amino acids.

The chain has TRBV29-1 and TRBJ2-7; 9 positions agree with TRBD1. The ends lost 5 bases at V and 5 bases at J; junction bases unmatched: 7. CDR3 length: 13 amino acids. In germline, CDR1 is SQVTM, CDR2 ANQGSEA. The CDR3 reads CSVYRGQEDEQYF. CDR3 bases: TGCAGCGTTTACAGGGGGCAAGAAGACGAGCAGTACTTC.

This rearrangement joins TRBV30 to TRBJ1-1; D ambiguous. The CDR3 consists of 14 residues. Per germline, CDR1 GTSNPN and CDR2 SVGIG (reference sequence). The V end lost 1 base, the J end lost 0 bases, and 9 bases lay between the germline ends. CDR3 loop: CAWSASGMNTEAFF. In nucleotides, the CDR3 is TGTGCCTGGAGTGCCTCGGGCATGAACACTGAAGCTTTCTTT.

The gene calls are TRBV12-3 or TRBV12-4 and TRBJ1-2; 8 bases are shared with TRBD1. V was clipped by 8 bases and J by 5 bases; unmatched bases: 10. The CDR3 spans 14 residues. The CDR3 is CASLGPGGAYGYTF. The CDR3 DNA reads TGTGCCAGCCTGGGGCCAGGGGGCGCTTATGGCTACACCTTC.

This clonotype was counted between two and nine times. The chain uses TRBV10-1 and TRBJ2-7; D is ambiguous. The CDR3 is 12 amino acids. V lost 2 bases, J lost 3 bases, and 5 bases lay in between. The germline gives CDR1 WNHNN, CDR2 SYGVQD (reference sequence). CDR3 loop: CASSEDNYEQYF. DNA of the CDR3: TGCGCCAGCAGTGAGGACAACTACGAGCAGTACTTC.

V gene TRBV6-1 combines with J gene TRBJ2-4; 12 bases are a match to TRBD1. The J call may be faulty, since TRBJ2-7 better matches the DNA end. Germline CDR1 reads MNHNS; CDR2 reads SASEGT. This CDR3 is 13 amino acids long. The CDR3 nucleotides read TGTGCCAGCGCGGGACAGGGGGCTTTCGAGCAGTACTTC. Translating gives CASAGQGAFEQYF.

This clonotype has just a few counts. The chain couples TRBV7-9 to TRBJ1-2, with no clear D. Germline CDR1 SEHNR, CDR2 FQNEAQ (reference sequence). Trimming left V 5 bases short and J 12 bases short, with 19 bases between. This CDR3 has 13 amino acids. CDR3 DNA sequence: TGTGCCAGCAGCCCAAGGACGGAGCGGAGAGACACCTTC. Translating it yields CASSPRTERRDTF. Complete variable domain (other parts from reference TRBV7-9 and TRBJ1-2): DTGVSQNPRHKITKRGQNVTFRCDPISEHNRLYWYRQTLGQGPEFLTYFQNEAQLEKSRLLSDRFSAERPKGSFSTLEIQRTEQGDSAMYLCASSPRTERRDTFGSGTRLTVV.

This clonotype has just one count. The chain carries TRBV20-1 and TRBJ1-5, with D uncertain. The CDR3 spans 16 residues. Trimming stripped 6 bases from V and 3 bases from J, with 21 bases between. Germline CDR1 and CDR2: DFQATT and SNEGSKA (reference sequence). The CDR3 reads CSASPLGSGLNQPQHF. The CDR3 coding sequence is TGCAGTGCCTCCCCCTTAGGATCAGGACTCAATCAGCCCCAGCATTTT.

The chain employs TRBV20-1 and TRBJ1-6; D unresolved. With 6 bases removed from V and 7 bases from J, the gap between germline ends came to 16 bases. Germline V gene lookup returns CDR1 DFQATT and CDR2 SNEGSKA (reference sequence). This CDR3 region has 14 residues. The CDR3 DNA is TGCAGTGCCCGCCCCTGGCAGCCGAATTCACCCCTCCACTTT. As protein: CSARPWQPNSPLHF.

On this clonotype: This could be a read error, since a much larger clone is one nucleotide away. The chain uses TRBV7-2 and TRBJ1-2; D uncertain. The CDR3 contains 15 residues. Germline assignment: CDR1 SGHTA and CDR2 FQGNSA. V was cut by 0 bases and J by 8 bases, with 16 bases left in between. The CDR3 loop reads CASSLALGWSFGYTF. CDR3 bases: TGTGCCAGCAGCTTAGCGCTAGGATGGTCATTCGGCTACACCTTC.

V gene TRBV3-1 combines with J gene TRBJ1-1, with D hard to call. The V gene's germline CDR1 is LGHDT and CDR2 YNNKEL (reference sequence). This CDR3 has 16 amino acids. The ends were cut back, 6 bases at V and 0 bases at J, with 17 bases in the middle. The CDR3: CASRHTGLTLNTEAFF. The DNA of the CDR3 is TGTGCCAGCAGACATACCGGTCTTACCTTGAACACTGAAGCTTTCTTT.

This clonotype was counted only a few times. This chain joins TRBV10-3 and TRBJ2-1, with 11 bases fitting TRBD2. V gave up 2 bases and J gave up 7 bases; unmatched junction bases: 4. In germline, CDR1 is ENHRY, CDR2 SYGVKD. This CDR3 region has 15 residues. The CDR3: CAISELSSGGNEQFF. The DNA of the CDR3 is TGTGCCATCAGTGAGCTTTCTAGCGGGGGGAATGAGCAGTTCTTC.

The CDR3, as DNA: TGCGCCAGCAGCCCTGACAAGGTGGGCACAGATACGCAGTATTTT. Protein product: CASSPDKVGTDTQYF. The chain couples TRBV5-1 to TRBJ2-3; D unresolved. The CDR3 runs 15 residues. V gave up 4 bases and J gave up 1 base, with 13 bases separating them. Germline values: CDR1 SGHRS, CDR2 YFSETQ.

This clonotype was picked up many times. The rearrangement uses TRBV27 and TRBJ2-1; weak D call: TRBD2 (6 bases). Germline V CDR1 and CDR2: MNHEY, SMNVEV (reference sequence). V lost 6 bases to trimming and J lost 7 bases, with 10 bases between them. CDR3 length: 12 amino acids. The CDR3 bases are TGTGCCAGCAGCATCGGGGGAAATGAGCAGTTCTTC. Translation: CASSIGGNEQFF.

This clonotype was counted only a few times. CDR3 sequence reads: CASSLEHTGELFF. In nucleotides, the CDR3 is TGTGCCAGCAGTTTAGAACACACCGGGGAGCTGTTTTTT. The rearrangement joins TRBV27 to TRBJ2-2; no definite D call. V lost 2 bases and J 3 bases, leaving 4 bases between the germline ends. The CDR3 is made up of 13 amino acids. Germline-derived CDR1 and CDR2 are MNHEY and SMNVEV (reference sequence).

The chain carries TRBV27 and TRBJ1-5, with D unresolved. This CDR3 comprises 14 residues. V lost 4 bases to trimming and J lost 7 bases, with 14 bases between them. The germline V gene encodes CDR1 MNHEY and CDR2 SMNVEV (reference sequence). CDR3 sequence: CASSSGMGVQPQHF. The CDR3, as DNA: TGTGCCAGCAGTTCCGGGATGGGCGTACAGCCCCAGCATTTT.